This passage covers 3 T cell receptor beta chains from one sample sequenced in a study of T cells in Graves' hyperthyroidism and ophthalmopathy. RNA transcripts were the template for amplifying TCR beta CDR3 regions. Initially, a first-round RT-PCR of the TCR CDR3 employed the HTBI primer set. MiXCR, applied by TCRdb to the multiplex PCR reads, yields one record per CDR3 protein. The profile shows under 400,000 distinct CDR3 sequences, roughly 15% of them singletons. The sequencing sample was made of blood. These receptors came from a woman aged 55-70 years with Graves' ophthalmopathy.

This clonotype has ten or more counts. The chain has TRBV20-1 and TRBJ2-5; 7 nucleotides line up with TRBD2. This CDR3 comprises 13 residues. V trimming: 5 bases; J trimming: 6 bases; junction bases outside the gene matches: 9. Germline CDR1 and CDR2: DFQATT and SNEGSKA (reference sequence). The CDR3 sequence: CSALSSGRQTQYF. The CDR3 DNA sequence: TGCAGTGCTCTGAGTAGCGGGCGACAGACCCAGTACTTC.

This clonotype showed up just a few times. The rearrangement joins TRBV29-1 to TRBJ2-2; D not certain. The CDR3 loop spans 11 amino acids. V lost 6 bases and J 6 bases, leaving 8 bases between the germline ends. Per the germline V gene, CDR1 is SQVTM and CDR2 is ANQGSEA. As DNA, the CDR3 is TGCAGCGTCCTAAATCCCGGGGAGCTGTTTTTT. Encoded protein: CSVLNPGELFF.

The chain joins TRBV5-6 to TRBJ2-1; no clear D gene. V dropped 4 bases and J dropped 5 bases, with 13 bases sitting between them. The CDR3 consists of 14 residues. Germline CDR1 and CDR2: SGHDT and YYEEEE. The CDR3 reads CASSLDLNNNEQFF. CDR3 coding DNA: TGTGCCAGCAGCCTTGACTTGAATAACAATGAGCAGTTCTTC.